These 29 T cell receptor beta chains were sequenced from one sample in a study of cytomegalovirus exposure and HLA in healthy donors. PCR employed 60 Vbeta and 13 Jbeta primers. Generated by immunoSEQ multiplex PCR, the TCRdb table keeps only in-frame clones and is missing some. This table has 110,000 to 150,000 clones, approximately 70% appearing once. Input material: PBMCs. The receptors here all came from a human donor in good health.

With respect to this clone: The junction and the germline gene differ at one end; a read error may be behind it. J is TRBJ1-2 and V is TRBV5-1; 9 nucleotides agree with TRBD1. CDR3 size: 17 residues. Germline loops: CDR1 SGHRS, CDR2 YFSETQ. The CDR3 region has the DNA TGCGCCAGCAGCTCCGGGACAGGGTGGATTTCTAACTATGGCTACCCCTTC. Protein: CASSSGTGWISNYGYPF.

The chain has TRBV29-1 and TRBJ2-7; D gene ambiguous. CDR1 and CDR2 (germline): SQVTM, ANQGSEA. The CDR3 totals 13 residues. V dropped 0 bases and J dropped 2 bases, with 8 bases sitting between them. This CDR3 reads CSVEDVRTYEQYF. The DNA for the CDR3 is TGCAGCGTTGAAGATGTCAGAACCTACGAGCAGTACTTC.

The chain is built from TRBV9 and TRBJ2-1, with D uncertain. CDR1 is SGDLS, CDR2 YYNGEE, per germline. V dropped 0 bases and J dropped 10 bases, with 17 bases sitting between them. This CDR3 spans 15 amino acids. CDR3 amino acids: CASSVGDSPPPEQFF. CDR3 sequence (DNA): TGTGCCAGCAGCGTAGGAGACTCCCCCCCGCCCGAGCAGTTCTTC.

V is TRBV19 and J is TRBJ1-2; 9 bases fit TRBD1. The junction had 8 bases not matched to a gene; V was cut back by 5 bases and J by 7 bases. This CDR3 is built from 14 residues. In germline, CDR1 is LNHDA, CDR2 SQIVND (reference sequence). The CDR3 sequence is CASSVTDRGFGYTF. CDR3 sequence (DNA): TGTGCCAGTAGTGTGACCGACAGGGGGTTTGGCTACACCTTC.

As concerns this clone: The same CDR3 also results from other DNA sequences found in this sample. This sequence joins TRBV18 and TRBJ1-3; 9 bases are shared with TRBD1. The germline V gene has CDR1 KGHSH and CDR2 LQKENI. V lost 3 bases and J lost 2; bases outside the gene matches: 2. This CDR3 has 15 amino acids. The CDR3 coding sequence is TGTGCCAGCTCACCGGGACAGGGAGCTGGAAACACCATATATTTT. This translates into CASSPGQGAGNTIYF.

There are a few counts of this clone. The V gene is TRBV5-1, the J gene TRBJ1-1; possible D gene TRBD1, 5 bases. Trimming took 6 bases from V and 0 from J, leaving 12 bases between them. This CDR3 has 14 residues. Per germline, CDR1 SGHRS and CDR2 YFSETQ. The CDR3 protein is CASKLTDMNTEAFF. The CDR3 DNA is TGCGCCAGCAAACTGACAGACATGAACACTGAAGCTTTCTTT.

V gene TRBV7-9 combines with J gene TRBJ2-3; 10 bases agree with TRBD1. This CDR3 region has 16 residues. Trimming at V came to 5 bases and at J to 1 base, leaving 6 bases not matched to a gene. Germline-derived CDR1 and CDR2 are SEHNR and FQNEAQ (reference sequence). CDR3 DNA: TGTGCCAGCAGCCCTAGGACAGGGGGGGGCACAGATACGCAGTATTTT. It translates to CASSPRTGGGTDTQYF.

The CDR3 reads CASSLFPGGSYGYTF. The CDR3 nucleotides read TGTGCCAGCAGTTTATTTCCAGGGGGCTCCTATGGCTACACCTTC. The chain recombines TRBV28 with TRBJ1-2; 8 bases match TRBD1. Losses at the gene ends were 1 base for V and 4 bases for J; bases not matched to a gene: 5. Germline CDR1 is MDHEN and CDR2 is SYDVKM. The CDR3 length is 15 residues.

J is TRBJ2-5 and V is TRBV11-2, with a possible D match to TRBD2 (6 bases). The V and J ends lost 5 bases and 4 bases respectively, with 17 bases between them. Germline CDR1 reads SGHAT; CDR2 reads FQNNGV. This CDR3 is built from 15 residues. CDR3 coding DNA: TGTGCCAGCAGCCCCCGACTAGGAATGGGAGAGACCCAGTACTTC. It encodes CASSPRLGMGETQYF.

The gene calls are TRBV6-1 and TRBJ1-5; 9 bases map to TRBD1. The CDR3 is made up of 15 amino acids. Trimming cost V 5 bases and J 1 base; bases outside gene matches: 3. Germline V lookup: CDR1 MNHNS, CDR2 SASEGT. CDR3 region: CASSLGTGSNQPQHF. The DNA for the CDR3 is TGTGCCAGCAGTCTCGGGACAGGGAGCAATCAGCCCCAGCATTTT.

The V and J genes are TRBV18 and TRBJ2-7, with TRBD1 matching 8 bases. The CDR3 contains 17 residues. The germline CDR1 and CDR2 sequences are KGHSH and LQKENI. Unmatched junction bases numbered 8, after V lost 1 base and J lost 0 bases. The chain's CDR3 is CASSPLDRQGSSYEQYF. In nucleotides, the CDR3 is TGTGCCAGCTCACCACTTGACCGACAGGGGAGCTCCTACGAGCAGTACTTC.

The count of this clone is one. V is TRBV9 and J is TRBJ2-1, with D possibly matching TRBD2 (6 bases). Germline-derived CDR1 and CDR2 are SGDLS and YYNGEE. Trimming shortened V by 4 bases and J by 2 bases, and 13 bases separated the two germline ends. The CDR3 loop spans 15 amino acids. Here the CDR3 reads CASSSRGGPYNEQFF. CDR3 DNA: TGTGCCAGCAGCTCCCGGGGAGGACCCTACAATGAGCAGTTCTTC.

In this sample, this clone turned up once. The chain is built from TRBV28 and TRBJ1-1; D gene unclear. V lost 2 bases to trimming and J lost 4 bases, with 11 bases between them. The CDR3 length is 14 residues. CDR1 MDHEN and CDR2 SYDVKM come from the germline V gene. The CDR3 nucleotides read TGTGCCAGCAGTTTAGTCGGGGTTGCCACTGAAGCTTTCTTT. Translation gives CASSLVGVATEAFF.

The V call is TRBV6-1, the J call TRBJ1-5; a possible D gene is TRBD1 (5 bases). Germline lookup yields CDR1 MNHNS and CDR2 SASEGT. There are 17 residues in the CDR3. Trimming took off 0 bases at V and 0 bases at J, with 12 bases between the two ends. CDR3 coding DNA: TGTGCCAGCAGTGAAGCAGGAGGGACGGTTAGCAATCAGCCCCAGCATTTT. As protein: CASSEAGGTVSNQPQHF.

V usage is TRBV29-1 and J usage is TRBJ2-1, with 11 bases aligning to TRBD1. The CDR3 spans 13 residues. J lost 10 bases, V lost 7 bases, and 9 bases had no gene match. The germline V gene encodes CDR1 SQVTM and CDR2 ANQGSEA. The CDR3 region is CSGRDRGLGEQFF. The CDR3 DNA is TGCAGCGGCCGGGACAGGGGGTTAGGGGAGCAGTTCTTC.

This clone was seen more than once but under ten times. The rearrangement uses TRBV2 and TRBJ2-5; 8 bases fit TRBD2. The CDR3 consists of 18 residues. From germline, CDR1 is SNHLY and CDR2 FYNNEI. V gave up 2 bases and J gave up 5 bases; unmatched junction bases: 16. The CDR3 region has the DNA TGTGCCAGCAGTGAACAGAGCCCAGGCAGTAGCGGGGTGGAGACCCAGTACTTC. Its translation: CASSEQSPGSSGVETQYF.

In this sample, this clone turned up a few times. The V call is TRBV12-5, the J call TRBJ1-1; TRBD1 matches 9 bases. The length of the CDR3 is 15 residues. The trim removed 5 bases at V and 5 bases at J, leaving 9 bases unmatched. Germline lookup yields CDR1 LGHNT and CDR2 FRNRAP. The CDR3 is CASGKSRDRDTEAFF. DNA of the CDR3: TGTGCTAGTGGTAAGTCCCGGGACAGGGATACTGAAGCTTTCTTT.

The chain joins TRBV6-1 to TRBJ2-7, with 9 bases lining up with TRBD1. With 5 bases clipped from V and 4 bases from J, the junction kept 6 bases outside the gene matches. CDR1 and CDR2 from the germline V gene are MNHNS and SASEGT. The CDR3 length is 14 residues. The DNA of the CDR3 is TGTGCCAGCAGTTTATGGACAGGGGAATACGAGCAGTACTTC. It codes for CASSLWTGEYEQYF.

This clone was seen just once. The chain couples TRBV7-8 to TRBJ2-7, with 11 bases matching TRBD2. CDR3 length equals 15 residues. The V gene end was trimmed by 1 base and the J gene end by 2 bases; junction bases not matched to a gene: 1. Germline loops: CDR1 SGHVS, CDR2 FQNEAQ. The CDR3 region has the DNA TGTGCCAGCAGCTTAGTAGCGGGAGGGACCTACGAGCAGTACTTC. Its translation: CASSLVAGGTYEQYF. The complete variable domain, with remaining parts taken from reference TRBV7-8 and TRBJ2-7, reads GAGVSQSPRYKVAKRGQDVALRCDPISGHVSLFWYQQALGQGPEFLTYFQNEAQLDKSGLPSDRFFAERPEGSVSTLKIQRTQQEDSAVYLCASSLVAGGTYEQYFGPGTRLTVT.

This chain uses TRBV4-1 with TRBJ2-7; 9 bases fit TRBD1. The CDR3 has 14 amino acids. Germline V gene sequence: CDR1 MGHRA, CDR2 YSYEKL. The V and J ends lost 6 bases and 7 bases, in that order; junction bases with no gene match: 10. CDR3 sequence: CASSRTGVLDEQYF. The CDR3 nucleotides are TGCGCCAGCAGTCGGACAGGGGTTTTGGATGAGCAGTACTTC.

The chain combines TRBV27 with TRBJ2-5, with TRBD1 as a possible D gene (6 bases). The CDR3 covers 14 residues. The V gene lost 4 bases and the J gene lost 6 bases, with 15 bases spanning the gap. Germline V lookup: CDR1 MNHEY, CDR2 SMNVEV (reference sequence). The CDR3 reads CASSSAGQRKTQYF. The CDR3 coding sequence is TGTGCCAGCAGTTCTGCAGGACAGAGGAAGACCCAGTACTTC.

This clone was seen a few times. The chain combines TRBV28 with TRBJ2-2; TRBD2 agrees at 7 bases. Trimming removed 5 bases from V and 0 bases from J; junction bases left unmatched: 0. The CDR3 loop spans 14 amino acids. Germline V gives CDR1 MDHEN, CDR2 SYDVKM. CDR3 nucleotide sequence: TGTGCCAGCAGTCGGGGGGCGAACACCGGGGAGCTGTTTTTT. It encodes CASSRGANTGELFF.

The chain joins TRBV19 to TRBJ1-3, with 9 bases fitting TRBD1. CDR1 is LNHDA, CDR2 SQIVND, per germline (reference sequence). V dropped 9 bases and J dropped 4; count of bases not matched to a gene: 13. This CDR3 contains 16 residues. CDR3 protein: CASKPSRQGDGNTIYF. CDR3 bases: TGTGCCAGCAAACCCAGCCGACAGGGGGACGGAAACACCATATATTTT.

This chain links TRBV11-2 with TRBJ2-5, with D perhaps matching TRBD2 (5 bases). The CDR3 runs 14 residues. V was pared by 1 base and J by 5 bases, with 11 bases between. In germline, CDR1 is SGHAT, CDR2 FQNNGV. CDR3: CASSLVRGSETQYF. DNA for the CDR3: TGTGCCAGCAGCTTAGTTCGAGGGTCGGAGACCCAGTACTTC.

The gene calls are TRBV14 and TRBJ2-7; tentatively, D is TRBD1 (5 bases). This CDR3 contains 15 residues. V was cut by 0 bases and J by 0 bases, with 9 bases left in between. The germline gives CDR1 SGHDN, CDR2 FVKESK. CDR3 nucleotides: TGTGCCAGCAGCCAAGAAAGGACATACTCCTACGAGCAGTACTTC. It encodes CASSQERTYSYEQYF.

CDR3 region: CASSRTRGGKADTQYF. The CDR3, as DNA: TGTGCCAGCAGTAGAACGCGGGGGGGCAAAGCAGATACGCAGTATTTT. This chain joins TRBV27 and TRBJ2-3; 9 nucleotides align to TRBD2. V dropped 5 bases and J dropped 4; count of bases not matched to a gene: 10. CDR1 is MNHEY and CDR2 is SMNVEV in the germline V gene (reference sequence). The CDR3 totals 16 residues.

The chain recombines TRBV16 with TRBJ2-2; TRBD2 matches at 7 bases. Trimming removed 2 bases from V and 2 bases from J; junction bases left unmatched: 5. Per the germline V gene, CDR1 is KGHSY and CDR2 is FQNENV. This CDR3 is built from 16 residues. The CDR3 DNA reads as TGTGCCAGCAGCCAACGGAGCGGGATAAACACCGGGGAGCTGTTTTTT. Protein product: CASSQRSGINTGELFF. Variable domain in full (rest from reference TRBV16 and TRBJ2-2): GEEVAQTPKHLVRGEGQKAKLYCAPIKGHSYVFWYQQVLKNEFKFLISFQNENVFDETGMPKERFSAKCLPNSPCSLEIQATKLEDSAVYFCASSQRSGINTGELFFGEGSRLTVL.

The rearrangement uses TRBV5-6 and TRBJ1-5, with 9 bases identical to TRBD1. The CDR3 runs 16 residues. Germline-derived CDR1 and CDR2 are SGHDT and YYEEEE. The trim removed 2 bases at V and 7 bases at J, leaving 10 bases unmatched. In DNA form, the CDR3 reads TGTGCCAGCAGCTTCCGAACGGACAGGGGTGAACAGCCCCAGCATTTT. This gives the protein CASSFRTDRGEQPQHF.

This rearrangement joins TRBV13 to TRBJ2-5; 11 nucleotides match TRBD2. Germline V gene lookup returns CDR1 PRHDT and CDR2 FYEKMQ (reference sequence). Trimming took 3 bases from V and 8 from J; bases not matched to a gene: 5. The CDR3 is 14 amino acids. Here the CDR3 DNA reads TGTGCCAGCAGCTTGACTCTAGCGGGAGGAACCCAGTACTTC. Protein product: CASSLTLAGGTQYF.